The 19 T cell receptor beta chains given below trace back to one sample, sequenced in a study of blood T cell repertoires in COVID-19. The table came from immunoSEQ multiplex PCR; TCRdb's copy has only in-frame clones and leaves some out. The table shows fewer than 700,000 clones, with about 88% occurring only once. What was sequenced was peripheral blood. The receptors stem from a woman between 45 and 65 years old with COVID-19, enrolled during active disease.

V is TRBV7-2 and J is TRBJ1-1; 7 bases agree with TRBD1. The CDR3 covers 15 residues. CDR1 is SGHTA and CDR2 is FQGNSA in the germline V gene. V dropped 1 base and J dropped 1; count of bases not matched to a gene: 3. The CDR3 DNA sequence: TGTGCCAGCAGCTTAGGGGGACAGCCGAACACTGAAGCTTTCTTT. Amino acid sequence: CASSLGGQPNTEAFF. The full variable domain, rest sourced from reference TRBV7-2 and TRBJ1-1, is GAGVSQSPSNKVTEKGKDVELRCDPISGHTALYWYRQSLGQGLEFLIYFQGNSAPDKSGLPSDRFSAERTGGSVSTLTIQRTQQEDSAVYLCASSLGGQPNTEAFFGQGTRLTVV.

V is TRBV9 and J is TRBJ1-5; a possible D gene is TRBD1 (6 bases). Between the trimmed V and J ends, which lost 10 bases and 2 bases, there was a span of 13 bases. CDR1 SGDLS and CDR2 YYNGEE come from the germline V gene. The CDR3 contains 13 residues. CDR3 protein: CAGERQGNQPQHF. The CDR3 nucleotides read TGTGCCGGAGAAAGACAGGGCAATCAGCCCCAGCATTTT.

J is TRBJ1-2 and V is TRBV28; maybe TRBD1 (6 bases). V was shortened by 5 bases and J by 3 bases, with 13 bases between the two germline ends. CDR1 and CDR2 (germline): MDHEN, SYDVKM. This CDR3 comprises 14 residues. In DNA form, the CDR3 reads TGTGCCAGCAGTCGAACAGGGTTTGACTATGGCTACACCTTC. Translation gives CASSRTGFDYGYTF.

The chain carries TRBV24-1 and TRBJ2-7, with D perhaps TRBD1 (6 bases). Germline V lookup: CDR1 KGHDR, CDR2 SFDVKD. Trimming took 2 bases from V and 1 from J, leaving 11 bases between them. The CDR3 contains 15 residues. CDR3 nucleotides: TGTGCCACCAGTGATTCGATTGACAGGTCCTACGAGCAGTACTTC. Its translation is CATSDSIDRSYEQYF.

V usage is TRBV19 and J usage is TRBJ1-4, with 7 bases identical to TRBD1. V lost 8 bases and J lost 5; bases outside the gene matches: 11. The CDR3 is made up of 15 amino acids. Germline CDR1 and CDR2: LNHDA and SQIVND (reference sequence). This CDR3 reads CASRTAGTDNEKLFF. The CDR3 DNA follows: TGTGCCAGTCGGACCGCCGGGACAGACAATGAAAAACTGTTTTTT.

V and J are TRBV9 and TRBJ2-6, with a tentative D call TRBD2 (5 bases). CDR3 length: 16 residues. Germline lookup yields CDR1 SGDLS and CDR2 YYNGEE. V was pared by 4 bases and J by 1 base, with 12 bases between. Here the CDR3 DNA reads TGTGCCAGCAGCCCCTCAGGACTGTCTGGGGCCAACGTCCTGACTTTC. It yields the protein CASSPSGLSGANVLTF.

Turning to this clone: Other DNA sequences in the sample encode the same CDR3. V and J are TRBV19 and TRBJ1-2; no definite D call. Trimming pared 3 bases from V and 7 bases from J, leaving 6 bases between. This CDR3 region has 11 residues. Germline assignment: CDR1 LNHDA and CDR2 SQIVND (reference sequence). The CDR3 bases are TGTGCCAGTAGTATTGGCGGTGGCTACACCTTC. Translation gives CASSIGGGYTF.

The chain recombines TRBV3-1 (or the pseudogene TRBV3-2) with TRBJ2-3; 7 bases are a match to TRBD2. Germline CDR1 LGHDT, CDR2 YNNKEL (reference sequence). Trimming at V came to 2 bases and at J to 2 bases, leaving 10 bases not matched to a gene. The CDR3 spans 17 residues. As DNA, the CDR3 is TGTGCCAGCAGCCAATGGAAGAGCGGGGCCCTCACAGATACGCAGTATTTT. Amino acid sequence: CASSQWKSGALTDTQYF.

V is TRBV27 and J is TRBJ2-3; the match to TRBD1 covers 11 bases. The CDR3 loop spans 15 amino acids. Germline CDR1 and CDR2: MNHEY and SMNVEV (reference sequence). Germline trimming cut 3 bases from V and 5 bases from J; bases unmatched to any gene: 4. CDR3 protein: CASSLQDRGQDTQYF. The CDR3, as DNA: TGTGCCAGCAGTTTGCAGGACAGGGGGCAAGATACGCAGTATTTT.

This clone was picked up a small number of times. This chain links TRBV6-5 with TRBJ2-2; possible D gene TRBD2, 7 bases. The V and J ends lost 6 bases and 7 bases respectively, with 12 bases between them. This CDR3 comprises 13 residues. Germline lookup yields CDR1 MNHEY and CDR2 SVGAGI. The CDR3 DNA sequence: TGTGCCAGCAGCTACAGGGAGGGCGGGGAGCTGTTTTTT. As protein: CASSYREGGELFF.

This chain connects TRBV5-1 to TRBJ1-5; D call uncertain. The CDR3 is 14 residues long. Germline CDR1 is SGHRS and CDR2 is YFSETQ. V was pared by 0 bases and J by 7 bases, with 11 bases between. Here the CDR3 reads CASSLGLAGQPQHF. CDR3 nucleotides: TGCGCCAGCAGCTTGGGTCTGGCGGGGCAGCCCCAGCATTTT.

The V and J genes are TRBV5-1 and TRBJ2-7, with a weak D call TRBD1 (5 bases). Germline V CDR1 and CDR2: SGHRS, YFSETQ. The length of the CDR3 is 15 residues. The V end lost 0 bases, the J end lost 6 bases, and 16 bases lay between the germline ends. CDR3 protein: CASSLGSGAGFEQYF. The DNA for the CDR3 is TGCGCCAGCAGCTTGGGGTCTGGGGCAGGGTTCGAGCAGTACTTC.

V usage is TRBV19 and J usage is TRBJ1-2; D perhaps matches TRBD1 (6 bases). The CDR3 consists of 15 residues. Germline V gives CDR1 LNHDA, CDR2 SQIVND (reference sequence). Trimming removed 5 bases from V and 4 bases from J, with 17 bases in between. The DNA for the CDR3 is TGTGCCAGTAGTGCCCCCGGGACATCTCCCTATGGCTACACCTTC. Encoded protein: CASSAPGTSPYGYTF.

The chain combines TRBV7-9 with TRBJ1-5; D is unresolved. Germline V gives CDR1 SEHNR, CDR2 FQNEAQ (reference sequence). CDR3 length: 12 residues. V dropped 2 bases and J dropped 9 bases, with 8 bases sitting between them. This CDR3 reads CASSLSAGPQHF. The DNA of the CDR3 is TGTGCCAGCAGCTTATCTGCGGGGCCCCAGCATTTT.

This clone appeared once. The chain joins TRBV6-5 to TRBJ1-1; D gene ambiguous. This CDR3 region has 13 residues. Germline assignment: CDR1 MNHEY and CDR2 SVGAGI. The V end was cut by 10 bases, the J end by 0 bases, with 12 bases between. The CDR3 spells CATLNRVNTEAFF. CDR3 in DNA: TGTGCCACCCTAAACCGGGTGAACACTGAAGCTTTCTTT.

The genes are TRBV6-5 and TRBJ2-2; 9 nucleotides align to TRBD1. This CDR3 comprises 14 residues. Germline assignment: CDR1 MNHEY and CDR2 SVGAGI. This CDR3 reads CVSSGQGGTGELFF. The CDR3 nucleotides read TGTGTCTCCTCGGGACAGGGTGGAACCGGGGAGCTGTTTTTT.

V is TRBV28 and J is TRBJ2-5; 9 bases are a match to TRBD2. V lost 10 bases to trimming and J lost 1 base; unmatched junction nucleotides: 7. This CDR3 contains 14 residues. In germline, CDR1 is MDHEN, CDR2 SYDVKM. Here the CDR3 DNA reads TGTGCCATCGCTCCGACTAGCGGCCAAGAGACCCAGTACTTC. It codes for CAIAPTSGQETQYF.

J is TRBJ1-5 and V is TRBV5-1; D is uncertain. This CDR3 spans 13 amino acids. Germline CDR1 reads SGHRS; CDR2 reads YFSETQ. With 4 bases removed from V and 7 bases from J, the gap between germline ends came to 12 bases. The CDR3: CASSQIPEQPQHF. The CDR3 region has the DNA TGCGCCAGCAGCCAGATTCCCGAACAGCCCCAGCATTTT. Drawing the rest from reference TRBV5-1 and TRBJ1-5, the complete variable domain is KAGVTQTPRYLIKTRGQQVTLSCSPISGHRSVSWYQQTPGQGLQFLFEYFSETQRNKGNFPGRFSGRQFSNSRSEMNVSTLELGDSALYLCASSQIPEQPQHFGDGTRLSIL.

This sequence joins TRBV30 and TRBJ1-2; D might be TRBD1 (6 bases). The length of the CDR3 is 15 residues. Trimming took 1 base from V and 2 from J, leaving 14 bases between them. From germline, CDR1 is GTSNPN and CDR2 SVGIG (reference sequence). Here the CDR3 reads CAWSEGQQANYGYTF. The CDR3 region has the DNA TGTGCCTGGAGTGAAGGACAGCAAGCAAACTATGGCTACACCTTC. Together with reference TRBV30 and TRBJ1-2, the CDR3 gives the full variable domain: SQTIHQWPATLVQPVGSPLSLECTVEGTSNPNLYWYRQAAGRGLQLLFYSVGIGQISSEVPQNLSASRPQDRQFILSSKKLLLSDSGFYLCAWSEGQQANYGYTFGSGTRLTVV.